Below are 6 T cell receptor beta chains sequenced from a single sample in a study of shared clonotypes between healthy human individuals. Measured with immunoSEQ multiplex PCR; TCRdb has only the in-frame clones, and not every one. The sample includes about 2.4 million clones, just over 90% of them seen just once. Sequenced: naive CD4+ T cells sorted from blood. The subset here: CD45RA+ positively selected. The source is a man in his late teens or twenties in good health.

The chain uses TRBV7-2 and TRBJ2-3; perhaps D is TRBD1 or TRBD2 (5 bases each). The CDR3 runs 16 residues. Germline-derived CDR1 and CDR2 are SGHTA and FQGNSA. V dropped 1 base and J dropped 0 bases, with 11 bases sitting between them. The DNA of the CDR3 is TGTGCCAGCAGCTTAGGCCTGGGGGTGAGCACAGATACGCAGTATTTT. Its translation: CASSLGLGVSTDTQYF.

The V and J genes are TRBV5-6 and TRBJ1-4; TRBD1 matches at 9 bases. CDR3 length equals 14 residues. With V trimmed by 4 bases and J by 7 bases, 5 bases remained unmatched. Germline CDR1 and CDR2: SGHDT and YYEEEE. Here the CDR3 reads CASSRGTGFEKLFF. CDR3 DNA sequence: TGTGCCAGCAGCCGCGGGACAGGGTTTGAAAAACTGTTTTTT.

This clone was seen once. The chain uses TRBV7-2 and TRBJ2-2; TRBD1 matches 7 bases. From germline, CDR1 is SGHTA and CDR2 FQGNSA. The CDR3 sequence is 16 residues long. The ends lost 4 bases at V and 4 bases at J; junction bases unmatched: 9. The CDR3 loop is CASSSDRATLTGELFF. For the CDR3, the DNA is TGTGCCAGCAGCTCAGACAGGGCTACTCTCACCGGGGAGCTGTTTTTT.

The chain uses TRBV4-2 and TRBJ1-2; D unclear. This CDR3 contains 15 residues. The V end lost 0 bases, the J end lost 1 base, and 9 bases lay between the germline ends. Germline CDR1 is LGHNA and CDR2 is YNFKEQ. CDR3 amino acids: CASSQEEGINYGYTF. In DNA form, the CDR3 reads TGTGCCAGCAGCCAAGAAGAGGGAATTAACTATGGCTACACCTTC.

Remarks on this clone: Other DNA sequences within the sample encode an identical CDR3. The rearrangement uses TRBV2 and TRBJ1-1; D not resolved. CDR1 and CDR2 from the germline V gene are SNHLY and FYNNEI. The CDR3 sequence is 15 residues long. Trimming shortened V by 2 bases and J by 5 bases, and 15 bases separated the two germline ends. The CDR3 DNA is TGTGCCAGCAGTGAATGGCTCGGAGGTGGAACTGAAGCTTTCTTT. Protein product: CASSEWLGGGTEAFF.

This chain joins TRBV19 and TRBJ2-5, with 10 bases aligning to TRBD2. The CDR3 covers 18 residues. CDR1 is LNHDA and CDR2 is SQIVND in the germline V gene (reference sequence). After removal of 5 bases from V and 5 bases from J, the junction contained 17 bases not matched to a gene. The chain's CDR3 is CASSYPQASGSFLETQYF. DNA of the CDR3: TGTGCCAGTAGTTACCCCCAAGCTAGCGGGAGCTTCTTGGAGACCCAGTACTTC.